Listed below are T cell receptor beta chains from one sample, sequenced in a study of shared clonotypes between healthy human individuals. Assay used: immunoSEQ multiplex PCR; TCRdb lists only in-frame clones, some missing. Of roughly 1.4 million clones in the sample, 98% are singletons; the top ten hold approximately 0.4%. Sequencing was carried out using naive CD4+ T cells sorted from blood. Source of these receptors: a man younger than 40 in good health. Both conserved end residues are part of each CDR3. The D gene is left open where the match is weak.

v_gene | d_gene | CDR3aa
TRBV19 | . | CASSSGLVGSDTQYF
TRBV4-3 | TRBD1 | CASSQDPGQGFGTGELFF
TRBV29-1 | . | CSVAEGAGELFF
TRBV7-9 | . | CASSLTGARDEKLFF
TRBV5-1 | . | CASSVGPRGPNTGELFF
TRBV18 | TRBD2 | CASSPLAGVASNEQFF
TRBV27 | . | CASSLRGTSDNEQFF
TRBV4-3 | . | CASPSTITYEQYF
TRBV18 | . | CASSQGQDQPQHF
TRBV18 | TRBD1 | CASSPQRRDRVSEEFF
TRBV19 | TRBD1 | CASRSPGQHYEQYF
TRBV4-1 | . | CASSQDPELSEQFF
TRBV28 | . | CASSLGGLGGELFF
TRBV5-1 | . | CASSFSPVGNEQYF
TRBV5-1 | TRBD1 | CASSQRDRADEQYF
TRBV14 | . | CASSQGGGSYEQYF
TRBV7-8 | . | CASSLDQGSSPTGELFF
TRBV4-2 | TRBD2 | CASSLLSGRDTGELFF
TRBV5-6 | . | CASSLGSGGPKETQYF
TRBV5-5 | . | CASSLVGVISNQPQHF
TRBV4-1 | TRBD1 | CASSQGQGPGLNTEAFF
TRBV28 | . | CASSLSPIYGYTF
TRBV5-5 | . | CASSLVGSYEKLFF
TRBV7-9 | . | CASSQGGYTEAFF
TRBV7-9 | . | CASSLSGTPYEQYF
TRBV19 | . | CASSPDSGANVLTF
TRBV7-2 | TRBD2 | CASSLLAGSSYEQYF
TRBV6-6 | . | CASSYGTENQPQHF
TRBV5-1 | . | CASSLRRPGVSYNEQFF
TRBV2 | TRBD1 | CASSVTGAYEQYF
TRBV28 | . | CASSPFSGATGELFF
TRBV7-9 | TRBD2 | CASSLEAGAYNEQFF
TRBV2 | . | CASSERGYEQYF
TRBV7-9 | TRBD2 | CASSLVLAGEETQYF
TRBV27 | . | CASSIYRTTGTGELFF
TRBV5-1 | . | CASSLDGPSYNEQFF
TRBV5-5 | TRBD2 | CASSLVRGQETQYF
TRBV28 | . | CASSSPVESRVNGYTF
TRBV2 | TRBD2 | CASRGGSSYNEQFF
TRBV18 | . | CASSPLPSYEQYF
TRBV19 | TRBD1 | CASSKGQGAEEQYF
TRBV5-4 | TRBD2 | CASSLGLAEPAGEQYF
TRBV29-1 | . | CSVGRDEQFF
TRBV28 | . | CASTNRRVSYEQYF
TRBV15 | TRBD2 | CATSRDTSGSYEQYF
TRBV7-2 | . | CASSLRQLYEQYF
TRBV5-5 | TRBD2 | CASSSTPALAGATYEQYF
TRBV28 | . | CASRFLFTGYSNQPQHF
TRBV4-3 | . | CASSQQWGIKNEQFF